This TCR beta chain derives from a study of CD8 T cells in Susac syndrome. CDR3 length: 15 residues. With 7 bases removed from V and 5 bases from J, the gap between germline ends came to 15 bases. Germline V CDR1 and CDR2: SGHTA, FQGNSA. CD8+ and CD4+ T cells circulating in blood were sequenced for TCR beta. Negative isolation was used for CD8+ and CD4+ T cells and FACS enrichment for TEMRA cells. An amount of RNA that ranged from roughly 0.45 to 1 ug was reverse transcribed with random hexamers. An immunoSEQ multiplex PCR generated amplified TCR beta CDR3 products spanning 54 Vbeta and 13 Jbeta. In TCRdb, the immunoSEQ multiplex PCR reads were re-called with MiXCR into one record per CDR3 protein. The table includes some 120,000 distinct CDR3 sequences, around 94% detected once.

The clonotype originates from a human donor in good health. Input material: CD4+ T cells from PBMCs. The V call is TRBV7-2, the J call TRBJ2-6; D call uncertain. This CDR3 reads CASTSVGSWANVLTF. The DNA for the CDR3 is TGTGCCAGCACCTCCGTTGGGTCTTGGGCCAACGTCCTGACTTTC.